One and the same sample provided the 14 T cell receptor beta chains below, sequenced in a study of blood T cells in healthy people across ages. A J-beta primer mix and a sample-barcoded 5' primer were used in a second PCR of roughly 6 to 11 cycles. One entry per CDR3 protein results from TCRdb running MiXCR on the 5' RACE reads. The data show about 1.4 million distinct CDR3 sequences, with around 59% seen just once and over 5.5% held by the top ten. Sample: blood. Receptor source: a man between 18 and 29 years old in good health.

This clonotype was observed a handful of times. The chain is built from TRBV4-3 and TRBJ2-2; D may match TRBD1 or TRBD2 (5 bases each). V gave up 6 bases and J gave up 8 bases, with 25 bases separating them. The germline CDR1 and CDR2 sequences are LGHNA and YSLEER. This CDR3 spans 17 amino acids. CDR3 coding DNA: TGCGCCAGCAGTTCAAAACTCCGGGACCGAAGGACGGGGGAGCTGTTTTTT. Protein sequence: CASSSKLRDRRTGELFF.

The chain carries TRBV10-3 and TRBJ2-7, with 7 bases lining up with TRBD1. J gave up 1 base and V 1 base, and 4 bases lay outside the gene matches. The CDR3 runs to 15 residues. The germline V gene encodes CDR1 ENHRY and CDR2 SYGVKD. The CDR3 protein is CAISELQGSSYEQYF. CDR3 DNA sequence: TGTGCCATCAGTGAGTTACAGGGGAGTTCCTACGAGCAGTACTTC.

There are a few counts of this clonotype. This rearrangement joins TRBV7-2 to TRBJ2-7; D gene uncertain. The CDR3 sequence is 12 residues long. CDR1 is SGHTA and CDR2 is FQGNSA in the germline V gene. Trimming removed 5 bases from V and 2 bases from J, with 7 bases in between. In DNA, the CDR3 is TGTGCCAGCAGCATCACAGCCTACGAGCAGTACTTC. It codes for CASSITAYEQYF.

This clonotype has a single count. The J gene is TRBJ1-5, the V gene TRBV29-1; TRBD1 aligns across 8 bases. Looked up from germline, CDR1 is SQVTM and CDR2 is ANQGSEA. With 6 bases clipped from V and 3 bases from J, the junction kept 7 bases outside the gene matches. The CDR3 extends over 14 amino acids. Here the CDR3 DNA reads TGCAGCGTCATCCCACAGGGGGTCAATCAGCCCCAGCATTTT. Residues: CSVIPQGVNQPQHF.

This clonotype was detected a few times. V gene TRBV12-3 or TRBV12-4 combines with J gene TRBJ2-2, with D possibly TRBD2 on 5 matching bases. Trimming removed 4 bases at V and 5 bases at J, with 11 bases between. The CDR3 sequence is 14 residues long. CDR3 region: CASSSSGGTGELFF. In DNA, the CDR3 is TGTGCCAGCAGTTCCTCGGGCGGGACCGGGGAGCTGTTTTTT.

CDR3 in amino acids: CSVALGATLNTEAFF. CDR3 in DNA: TGCAGCGTAGCCCTAGGGGCCACACTGAACACTGAAGCTTTCTTT. The chain is built from TRBV29-1 and TRBJ1-1, with a possible D match to TRBD1 (5 bases). The CDR3 spans 15 residues. The V and J ends lost 6 bases and 0 bases respectively, with 17 bases between them. CDR1 is SQVTM, CDR2 ANQGSEA, per germline.

Comments on this clonotype: A junction boundary mismatches the germline segment, possibly from a read error. The CDR3 loop reads CASSREDSIDTQYF. CDR3 in DNA: TGTGCCAGCAGCCGAGAGGACAGCATAGATACGCAGTATTTT. The genes are TRBV2 and TRBJ2-3, with a possible D match to TRBD1 (6 bases). The CDR3 runs 14 residues. The germline V gene has CDR1 SNHLY and CDR2 FYNNEI.

The CDR3 here is CASSYVSGRTDTQYF. The CDR3 DNA sequence: TGTGCCAGCAGTTACGTTAGCGGCCGCACAGATACGCAGTATTTT. This chain connects TRBV6-6 to TRBJ2-3; weak D call: TRBD2 (6 bases). V lost 2 bases and J lost 1, with 10 bases in between. This CDR3 contains 15 residues. Germline CDR1 and CDR2: MNHNY and SVGAGI (reference sequence).

The rearrangement links TRBV20-1 to TRBJ2-1; 10 positions match TRBD1. Trimming removed 3 bases from V and 4 bases from J; junction bases left unmatched: 12. CDR1 and CDR2 from the germline V gene are DFQATT and SNEGSKA (reference sequence). The CDR3 contains 17 residues. CDR3 region: CSASKDRGGILYNEQFF. CDR3 coding DNA: TGCAGTGCTAGCAAGGACAGGGGGGGCATCCTATACAATGAGCAGTTCTTC.

The gene calls are TRBV20-1 and TRBJ2-7; D might be TRBD2 (6 bases). The germline V gene encodes CDR1 DFQATT and CDR2 SNEGSKA (reference sequence). V gave up 5 bases and J gave up 0 bases, with 11 bases separating them. This CDR3 has 13 amino acids. CDR3 loop: CSAFSGSSYEQYF. The CDR3 bases are TGCAGTGCTTTTAGCGGTAGCTCCTACGAGCAGTACTTC.

DNA of the CDR3: TGCGCCAGCAGCTTGTCCGGGACAGCTAGCACAGATACGCAGTATTTT. Protein product: CASSLSGTASTDTQYF. The genes are TRBV5-1 and TRBJ2-3; 7 bases line up with TRBD1. With V trimmed by 1 base and J by 0 bases, 5 bases remained unmatched. Per the germline V gene, CDR1 is SGHRS and CDR2 is YFSETQ. This CDR3 is built from 16 residues.

This chain connects TRBV3-1 to TRBJ1-2, with D possibly being TRBD1 (6 bases). V gave up 4 bases and J gave up 8 bases, with 20 bases separating them. Germline V gene data show CDR1 as LGHDT and CDR2 as YNNKEL (reference sequence). The CDR3 loop spans 15 amino acids. CDR3 protein: CASSPRRTARRGYTF. The DNA for the CDR3 is TGTGCCAGCAGCCCCCGCAGGACAGCCCGGCGGGGCTACACCTTC.

This chain links TRBV7-9 with TRBJ2-5; TRBD1 might be the D (6 bases). The CDR3 extends over 15 amino acids. CDR1 SEHNR and CDR2 FQNEAQ come from the germline V gene (reference sequence). V lost 5 bases and J 0 bases, leaving 13 bases between the germline ends. CDR3 sequence (DNA): TGTGCCAGCAGCCCCCGGACAGTCAACCAAGAGACCCAGTACTTC. Protein: CASSPRTVNQETQYF.

The rearrangement uses TRBV29-1 and TRBJ2-2; D uncertain. The CDR3 loop spans 13 amino acids. Germline values: CDR1 SQVTM, CDR2 ANQGSEA. Trimming shortened V by 6 bases and J by 1 base, and 9 bases separated the two germline ends. CDR3 DNA: TGCAGCGTACGGACCGTGAACACCGGGGAGCTGTTTTTT. Residues: CSVRTVNTGELFF.